What follows describes a single TCR beta chain. Its antigen is as yet unknown. These data belong to a study of CD8 T cells in Susac syndrome. Blood CD8+ and CD4+ T cells underwent high-throughput TCR beta sequencing. The patients who served as multiple sclerosis controls were treatment-naive and had stable or active relapsing-remitting disease that fulfilled the revised McDonald criteria. CDR1 and CDR2 (germline): MNHEY, SMNVEV (reference sequence). The CDR3 is made up of 14 amino acids. The V gene lost 2 bases and the J gene lost 6 bases, with 14 bases spanning the gap. The study, taken as a whole, reports: As acknowledged by the study, its TCR sequencing and HLA analysis included a relatively small number of individuals.

RNA amounts of roughly 0.5 to 1 ug underwent reverse transcription with random hexamers. The CDR3 of TCR beta was amplified by immunoSEQ multiplex PCR across 54 Vbeta and 13 Jbeta. MiXCR, applied by TCRdb to the immunoSEQ multiplex PCR reads, yields one record per CDR3 protein. The sample records 100,000 to 150,000 distinct CDR3 sequences, over 80% being singletons. The origin of this receptor is a human donor with multiple sclerosis. The chain couples TRBV27 to TRBJ2-7; the D is unclear. Sequences were obtained from CD8+ T cells from PBMCs. The CDR3 DNA is TGTGCCAGCAGTTTAATCAGGAATCCCATCGAGCAGTACTTC. Encoded protein: CASSLIRNPIEQYF.